A selection of T cell receptor beta chains follows, all from one sample in a study of cytomegalovirus exposure and HLA in healthy donors. Clones were sequenced by immunoSEQ multiplex PCR, and TCRdb holds only the in-frame ones, with some missing. Among roughly 170,000 clones, approximately 81% were seen once, and the ten largest hold around 2.4%. Material for sequencing was PBMCs. The source of these receptors is a female donor in good health and CMV-seronegative. Each CDR3 is given with its conserved first and last residue. Each record gives: CDR3 length, clone size, D gene, J gene, V gene, CDR3 DNA, CDR3 protein. D genes are given only for firm matches. Size values are once, few and many counts, or a class for expanded clones, and some rows have none.

cdr3_length: 13; clone_size: .; d_call: .; j_call: TRBJ2-2; v_call: TRBV5-4; cdr3_nt: TGTGCCAGCAGCTTGGACGCAACCGGGGAGCTGGTTTTT; cdr3_aa: CASSLDATGELVF
cdr3_length: 16; clone_size: .; d_call: TRBD1; j_call: TRBJ2-5; v_call: TRBV5-5; cdr3_nt: TGTGCCAGCACTCTTGGAGGGACAGGGCTACAAGAGACCCAGTACTTC; cdr3_aa: CASTLGGTGLQETQYF
cdr3_length: 11; clone_size: .; d_call: .; j_call: TRBJ1-5; v_call: TRBV20-1; cdr3_nt: TGCAGTGCTAGCCAAAGGGGGCCCCAGCATTTT; cdr3_aa: CSASQRGPQHF
cdr3_length: 16; clone_size: .; d_call: TRBD1; j_call: TRBJ2-7; v_call: TRBV7-8; cdr3_nt: TGTGCCAGCAGCCCCCCGCGTTTGGACAGGGTCGGCGAGCAGTACTTC; cdr3_aa: CASSPPRLDRVGEQYF
cdr3_length: 12; clone_size: few; d_call: TRBD1; j_call: TRBJ2-1; v_call: TRBV7-2; cdr3_nt: TGTGCCAGTCGGACAGGGACCAATGAGCAGTTCTTC; cdr3_aa: CASRTGTNEQFF
cdr3_length: 15; clone_size: .; d_call: .; j_call: TRBJ1-1; v_call: TRBV6-1; cdr3_nt: TGTGCCAGCAACTGGCAGGGGTTGAAAAACACTGAAGCTTTCTTT; cdr3_aa: CASNWQGLKNTEAFF
cdr3_length: 16; clone_size: .; d_call: TRBD2; j_call: TRBJ2-3; v_call: TRBV7-3; cdr3_nt: TGTGCCAGCGCTCCAACCGGGACTAGGGGATTAGATACGCAGTATTTT; cdr3_aa: CASAPTGTRGLDTQYF
cdr3_length: 15; clone_size: .; d_call: TRBD1; j_call: TRBJ1-2; v_call: TRBV19; cdr3_nt: TGTGCCAGTAGTAGAGAGGACAGGGCGAACTATGGCTACACCTTC; cdr3_aa: CASSREDRANYGYTF
cdr3_length: 15; clone_size: .; d_call: .; j_call: TRBJ2-3; v_call: TRBV9; cdr3_nt: TGTGCCAGCAGCTCAGCAGCAGGGGGCACAGATACGCAGTATTTT; cdr3_aa: CASSSAAGGTDTQYF
cdr3_length: 15; clone_size: .; d_call: TRBD1; j_call: TRBJ1-1; v_call: TRBV7-9; cdr3_nt: TGTGCCAGCAGCCCCGGGACAGCTCTTAACACTGAAGCTTTCTTT; cdr3_aa: CASSPGTALNTEAFF
cdr3_length: 15; clone_size: .; d_call: TRBD1; j_call: TRBJ2-7; v_call: TRBV9; cdr3_nt: TGTGCCAGCAGCACATTCGCCGGGACAGCTTACGAGCAGTACTTC; cdr3_aa: CASSTFAGTAYEQYF
cdr3_length: 13; clone_size: .; d_call: .; j_call: TRBJ1-1; v_call: TRBV18; cdr3_nt: TGTGCCAGCTCGGCGGGCCTCAACACTGAAGCTTTCTTT; cdr3_aa: CASSAGLNTEAFF
cdr3_length: 20; clone_size: .; d_call: TRBD2; j_call: TRBJ2-4; v_call: TRBV4-2; cdr3_nt: TGTGCCAGCAGCCAGTCCACCCCGACTAGCGCTTCACTAACCAAAAACATTCAGTACTTC; cdr3_aa: CASSQSTPTSASLTKNIQYF
cdr3_length: 14; clone_size: few; d_call: TRBD1; j_call: TRBJ2-7; v_call: TRBV18; cdr3_nt: TGTGCCAGCTCGCGCGAGACAGGGGTCTCCGAGCAGTACTTC; cdr3_aa: CASSRETGVSEQYF
cdr3_length: 16; clone_size: .; d_call: .; j_call: TRBJ1-1; v_call: TRBV19; cdr3_nt: TGTGCCAGTAGTATTGACGCCCCTTGGGGCAACACTGAAGCTTTCTTT; cdr3_aa: CASSIDAPWGNTEAFF
cdr3_length: 14; clone_size: .; d_call: .; j_call: TRBJ2-1; v_call: TRBV18; cdr3_nt: TGTGCCAGCTCACCAGTCCGACAGTACAATGAGCAGTTCTTC; cdr3_aa: CASSPVRQYNEQFF
cdr3_length: 13; clone_size: .; d_call: .; j_call: TRBJ2-5; v_call: TRBV25-1; cdr3_nt: TGTGCCAGCGGGCACAGATCTCAAGAGACCCAGTACTTC; cdr3_aa: CASGHRSQETQYF
cdr3_length: 14; clone_size: .; d_call: TRBD2; j_call: TRBJ2-7; v_call: TRBV2; cdr3_nt: TGTGCCAGCAGCGCCGGGACTAGGGTCTACGAGCAGTACTTC; cdr3_aa: CASSAGTRVYEQYF
cdr3_length: 11; clone_size: few; d_call: .; j_call: TRBJ2-1; v_call: TRBV6-6; cdr3_nt: TGTGCCAGCAGCCAGAACAATGAGCAGTTCTTC; cdr3_aa: CASSQNNEQFF